This section outlines one TCR beta chain sequence together with its context. In its sample, this clonotype was seen many times. This clone's antigen is unknown. Per-base qualities were not stored, and no clone one base away is much larger. Libraries were built with 5' RACE. The sample was run on an Illumina HiSeq 2500. The second PCR ran for roughly 7 to 12 cycles and used a J-beta primer mix along with a sample-barcoded 5' primer. A unique molecular identifier was introduced onto each TCR beta cDNA molecule by a template-switch 5' adaptor carrying 12 random nucleotides. Each sample yielded at least 2.5 million CDR3-containing paired-end reads. First-strand cDNA synthesis was performed from all RNA using the Mint cDNA synthesis kit, with priming by a TRBC-specific oligonucleotide. Following uracil-DNA glycosylase treatment, all cDNA underwent a first 18-cycle PCR with the universal primers M1SS and BC2_uni_R. In the paper's pipeline: Each sample was normalized by randomly selecting 1 million high-quality reads, each carrying a distinct molecular identifier. Reads sharing molecular identifiers were discarded rather than binned into consensus sequences. MiTCR, set to a Q25 quality threshold and the strictest error-elimination algorithm, was used for CDR3 identification, clonotype clustering and error correction. A nonparametric unseen species model with Euler transformation was used to estimate lower-bound total TCR beta diversity. TCRdb itself trimmed the public reads at Q25 with fastp, ran MiXCR and retained productive beta chains. Each CDR3 protein appears once, grouped with its most common genes and DNA. TCRdb's processing, not the study's, gives the V and J calls here. This sample is represented by 800,000 or so distinct CDR3 sequences; more than 20% of them were singletons. The leading ten clones occupy approximately 4% of the sample.

The donors were some 39 Caucasian individuals from Russia, aged roughly 6 to 90 years, who were systemically healthy. Around 9.9 milliliters of peripheral blood were collected from each donor into EDTA-treated Vacutainer tubes. Ficoll-Paque density-gradient centrifugation was used to isolate PBMCs, with at least 7 million obtained per sample. Total RNA, at least 5 micrograms per sample, was extracted from PBMCs with Trizol reagent. Naive CD45RAhigh/CD27high T cell percentages were measured by flow cytometry on a PBMC aliquot from every donor. This entry comes from a study of blood T cells in healthy people across ages (dated by TCRdb to between 2014 and 2017). General notes on the study: Template switching captured roughly one uniquely barcoded TCR beta cDNA molecule per two T cells in model experiments. Four age groups were formed from the donors: young (average approximately 15 years), middle-aged (just under 40), aged (approximately 60) and long-lived (around 82). The study measured age-related changes in TCR beta repertoire diversity using deep sequencing normalized with unique cDNA molecular identifiers. Using the same blood draw, the study looked at two additional independent replicas of 1 million unique cDNA reads for two donors, one aged 18 to 29 and the other aged 80 or older.

Summary of the overall study and its limitations: Observed TCR beta diversity per million T cells fell roughly linearly with age, and a significant reduction was already apparent by age around 40. Donor CMV infection status was unknown, potentially confounding age-related changes in expanded clonotypes. Because profiling used bulk unsorted PBMCs, naive and antigen-experienced compartments could not be compared conclusively. Total diversity estimates from one million sequenced T cells were considered lower bounds and underestimates. There was a strong correlation between observed TCR beta diversity and the percentage of naive T cells measured by flow cytometry. The long-lived group showed more naive CD4+ T cells, fewer expanded clones and increased TCR diversity than the aged group, suggesting age selection.

The same data also contributed to another study, on T cells of mothers and their children. Reported in the second study: Nine systemically healthy Caucasian individuals served as donors, namely three mothers together with their six children. cDNA synthesis consumed the entire amount of extracted RNA, loaded at about 1.5 ug RNA in each 15 ul reaction. In the second PCR, sample barcodes and 2-4 random nucleotides were introduced via the M1S primer. Over 8 million TCR beta CDR3 reads were obtained for each mother, and around 2.7 million reads were obtained for each child. Thymic selection similarly shapes TCR recombination output in related and unrelated pairs, with minor effect from inherited differences. Normalized repertoire overlap in related mother-child pairs was always slightly higher than in unrelated mother-child pairs, but the difference was never significant. No persistent microchimeric T cell clones were found, with a detection sensitivity of approximately 100 clones per million clonotypes. In the study, deep NGS was used to compare the TCR beta repertoires of mothers and children, and features distinguishing related mother-child pairs from unrelated individuals were sought. On average, the children were about 12 +/- 4 years old, while the mothers were approximately 41 +/- 4 years old. After adapter ligation was performed with NEBNext reagents, the libraries were sequenced on an Illumina HiSeq 2000 with 100+100 nt paired-end reads. Mother and child libraries were prepared a month apart and sequenced in separate runs to prevent cross-contamination. For each donor, between about 450,000 and 2,300,000 distinct TCR beta clonotypes were identified. Naive TCR beta clonotypes were estimated from low-frequency clonotypes matched to each donor's FACS-determined naive share, without sorting.

This TCR derives from a boy younger than 18 in good health. Sample: blood.

The DNA sequence follows: TGTGCCAGCAGTTCGACTAGCGGGGGCGCGACCTACAATGAGCAGTTCTTC. This is translated as CASSSTSGGATYNEQFF. In this chain, TRBV28 is recombined with TRBJ2-1; TRBD2 lines up with 12 middle nucleotides. Germline trimming amounts to 4 bases on V and 2 bases on J, with 6 as the count of junction bases outside the gene matches. The germline V gene gives CDR1 as MDHEN and CDR2 as SYDVKM. Inclusive of the bounding cysteine and phenylalanine, the CDR3 is 17 residues long. The DNA shown is the 51-base CDR3, in frame from base 1. With the portions outside the CDR3 filled from the reference TRBV28 and TRBJ2-1 genes, the complete variable region becomes DVKVTQSSRYLVKRTGEKVFLECVQDMDHENMFWYRQDPGLGLRLIYFSYDVKMKEKGDIPEGYSVSREKKERFSLILESASTNQTSMYLCASSSTSGGATYNEQFFGPGTRLTVL.